One T cell receptor beta chain is described in this entry. Its target is not known. The sample is drawn from a study of OX40 agonist ivuxolimab in advanced cancers. Germline lookup yields CDR1 MNHNY and CDR2 SVGAGI (reference sequence). V was clipped by 5 bases and J by 7 bases, with 20 bases between them. This CDR3 has 15 amino acids. The method was immunoSEQ multiplex PCR; TCRdb's version includes in-frame clones alone and lacks a portion of them. This table has 45,000 to 50,000 clones, 70% to 90% appearing once. Study-level points and caveats: With doses of 0.1 to 3.0 mg/kg, CD4+ and CD8+ blood T cells had undergone clonal expansion by week 6.

The sample in question was CD4+ or CD8+ T cells sorted from blood, obtained in a trial of the OX40 agonist ivuxolimab. The chain carries TRBV6-6 and TRBJ1-1; TRBD1 is a possible D gene (5 bases). The receptor was isolated from an adult with an advanced solid tumor such as melanoma, head and neck, liver or kidney cancer. CDR3 DNA: TGTGCCAGCAGTCAAGACTCCTTGGGGCGCGATGAAGCTTTCTTT. This encodes CASSQDSLGRDEAFF.